The rows below give T cell receptor beta chains drawn from one sample of a study of cytomegalovirus exposure and HLA in healthy donors. The table came from immunoSEQ multiplex PCR; TCRdb's copy has only in-frame clones and leaves some out. The repertoire holds approximately 92,000 clones, with over 75% as singletons. The material sequenced was PBMCs. All receptors derive from a man between 45 and 60 years old in good health and CMV-seropositive. Each CDR3 is given with its conserved first and last residue. D genes are given only for firm matches. The listing skips clone size in some rows; elsewhere it reads once, few, many or a size class.

>TRBJ2-1|NA|TRBD2|TRBV14
TGTGCCAGCAGCCAAGTGGGTAGCGGGGGGGCCGATGAGCAGTTCTTC
CASSQVGSGGADEQFF
>TRBJ2-5|NA|TRBD2|TRBV4-1
TGCGCCAGCAGCCAAGAGGGGACTAGGGCGGCGGAGACCCAGTACTTC
CASSQEGTRAAETQYF
>TRBJ1-2|few|NA|TRBV7-9
TGTGCCAGCAGCTTAGAGGGGATCGGATATGGCTACACCTTC
CASSLEGIGYGYTF
>TRBJ2-7|once|TRBD1|TRBV5-4
TGTGCCAGCAGCAGGGACAGGGGGGCCTACGAGCAGTACTTC
CASSRDRGAYEQYF
>TRBJ2-7|NA|TRBD1|TRBV18
TGTGCCAGCTCACCCCAGGGACAGGGGAGCGAGCAGTACTTC
CASSPQGQGSEQYF
>TRBJ1-1|NA|TRBD1|TRBV19
TGTGCCAGTAGTATAAGGGCGGGACAGGGTTTAGGTCACACTGAAGCTTTCTTT
CASSIRAGQGLGHTEAFF
>TRBJ1-1|few|TRBD1|TRBV27
TGTGCCAGCAGCCTACAGGGGGCGAACACTGAAGCTTTCTTT
CASSLQGANTEAFF
>TRBJ2-7|NA|TRBD2|TRBV2
TGTGCCAGCAGTCAGGAGCGGGGGTCTTCCTACGAGCAGTACTTC
CASSQERGSSYEQYF
>TRBJ1-1|few|NA|TRBV7-9
TGTGCCAGCAGCATTACAGGGAACACTGAAGCTTTCTTT
CASSITGNTEAFF
>TRBJ2-3|NA|NA|TRBV7-8
TGTGCCAGCAGCCCGAGGAGCGGTCGTGGTTCGGATACGCAGTATTTT
CASSPRSGRGSDTQYF
>TRBJ1-1|NA|NA|TRBV5-4
TGCGCCAGCAGCCAAGACGGGGTCTCGAGCACTGAAGCTTTCTTT
CASSQDGVSSTEAFF
>TRBJ2-7|NA|NA|TRBV28
TGTGCCAGCAGTTTTTATCGCGAGCAGTACTTC
CASSFYREQYF
>TRBJ2-2|NA|TRBD2|TRBV7-9
TGTGCCAGCAGCCCCGGATCTAGCGGGGGCACCGGGGAGCTGTTTTTT
CASSPGSSGGTGELFF
>TRBJ1-3|NA|TRBD1|TRBV7-9
TGTGCCAGCAGCAGGGACAGCTCTGGAAACACCATATATTTT
CASSRDSSGNTIYF
>TRBJ1-3|NA|TRBD1|TRBV28
TGTGCCAGCAGTTTTCGGACAGGGAGGAACACCATATATTTT
CASSFRTGRNTIYF
>TRBJ2-7|NA|NA|TRBV9
TGTGCCAGCAGCTCCTACCCGAGATTCTACGAGCAGTACTTC
CASSSYPRFYEQYF
>TRBJ2-1|once|NA|TRBV7-9
TGTGTCAGCAGCTTAGCGGGACAGGCGAACTCCTACAATGAGCAGTTCTTC
CVSSLAGQANSYNEQFF
>TRBJ1-2|few|TRBD1|TRBV6-1
TGTGCCAGCAGTGTTTGGACAGGGAACCTTAACTATGGCTACACCTTC
CASSVWTGNLNYGYTF
>TRBJ2-1|NA|TRBD1|TRBV4-3
TGCGCCAGCAGCCAAGAAGGGACAGAGTACAATGAGCAGTTCTTC
CASSQEGTEYNEQFF
>TRBJ1-4|NA|TRBD1|TRBV11-2
TGTGCCAGCAGCTCCCCGACAGGGGTTGAAAAACTGTTTTTT
CASSSPTGVEKLFF
>TRBJ1-1|NA|NA|TRBV5-1
TGCGCCAGCAGTTGGACAGCCAACACTGAAGCTTTCTTT
CASSWTANTEAFF
>TRBJ1-5|NA|TRBD1|TRBV18
TGTGCCAGCTCACCACCGGGACAGGGCACTCAGCCCCAGAATTTT
CASSPPGQGTQPQNF
>TRBJ2-5|NA|TRBD2|TRBV6-6
TGTGCCAGCTGCGGGGGGTTCCAAGAGACCCAGTACTTC
CASCGGFQETQYF
>TRBJ1-2|NA|TRBD1|TRBV30
TGTGCCTGGGGCCGGGACAGGCCCTCCGGCTACACCTTC
CAWGRDRPSGYTF
>TRBJ1-1|NA|NA|TRBV5-8
TGTGCCAGCAGCCGGGGACACTCGAACACTGAAGCTTTCTTT
CASSRGHSNTEAFF
>TRBJ2-7|NA|NA|TRBV5-1
TGCGCCAGCAGCTTGTCGCGGGGCGACTACGAGCAGTACTTC
CASSLSRGDYEQYF
>TRBJ2-7|NA|TRBD1|TRBV9
TGTGCCAGCAGCTTTGCAGGGGGCTCGGAGCAGTACTTC
CASSFAGGSEQYF
>TRBJ1-2|NA|NA|TRBV9
TGTGCCAGCAGCGAGCCACGGGGGGAGAAGGGTGGCTACACCTTC
CASSEPRGEKGGYTF
>TRBJ2-3|NA|TRBD2|TRBV5-1
TGCGCCAGCAGCACCCTAGCGGGGGGCTTAGATACGCAGTATTTT
CASSTLAGGLDTQYF
>TRBJ1-1|NA|NA|TRBV7-8
TGTGCCAGCAGCCAGACAGAGAACACTGAAGCTTTCTTT
CASSQTENTEAFF
>TRBJ2-7|NA|TRBD2|TRBV5-1
TGCGCCAGCAGCCCTAACCCAACTAGCGGGGGTTCCTACGAGCAGTACTTC
CASSPNPTSGGSYEQYF
>TRBJ1-2|few|NA|TRBV4-1
TGCGCCAGCCGATCTCGACGGGAACCTAACTATGGCTACACCTTC
CASRSRREPNYGYTF
>TRBJ1-1|NA|NA|TRBV19
TGTGCCAGTAGTCCCCAGGCAGCTTTCTTT
CASSPQAAFF
>TRBJ1-1|NA|NA|TRBV7-6
TGTGCCAGCAGTTTTAAGGGGGATGAAGCTTTCTTT
CASSFKGDEAFF
>TRBJ2-3|NA|TRBD2|TRBV18
TGTGCCAGCTCACCCCCCGGGACTAGTTATACGCAGTATTTT
CASSPPGTSYTQYF
>TRBJ1-5|NA|NA|TRBV19
TGTGCCACCTCGGTCCTCGGAGGCAATCAGCCCCAGCATTTT
CATSVLGGNQPQHF
>TRBJ1-1|NA|TRBD1|TRBV5-1
TGCGCCAGCAGCACTGGACAGGGGGCTGCGGTCACTGAAGCTTTCTTT
CASSTGQGAAVTEAFF
>TRBJ2-3|NA|TRBD2|TRBV5-1
TGCGCCAGCAGCTTAGGGACTAGCGGGGGGGCTTTCACAGATACGCAGTATTTT
CASSLGTSGGAFTDTQYF
>TRBJ2-7|NA|NA|TRBV7-2
TGTGCCAGCAGCCTAGGGCGGGAGCAGTACTTC
CASSLGREQYF
>TRBJ2-7|few|NA|TRBV7-3
TGTGCCAGCAGCTTAATGGCAGGAACGGCCTACGAGCAGTACTTC
CASSLMAGTAYEQYF
>TRBJ1-2|few|NA|TRBV30
TGTGCCTGTAGCGAGGGCGTTGGCTACACCTTC
CACSEGVGYTF
>TRBJ2-3|NA|NA|TRBV28
TGTGCCAGCAGTTTAGGGCAGGTCACAGATACGCAGTATTTT
CASSLGQVTDTQYF
>TRBJ1-1|NA|TRBD1|TRBV6-1
TGTGCCAGCAGTGAATTCGACAGGGTTGAAGCTTTCTTT
CASSEFDRVEAFF